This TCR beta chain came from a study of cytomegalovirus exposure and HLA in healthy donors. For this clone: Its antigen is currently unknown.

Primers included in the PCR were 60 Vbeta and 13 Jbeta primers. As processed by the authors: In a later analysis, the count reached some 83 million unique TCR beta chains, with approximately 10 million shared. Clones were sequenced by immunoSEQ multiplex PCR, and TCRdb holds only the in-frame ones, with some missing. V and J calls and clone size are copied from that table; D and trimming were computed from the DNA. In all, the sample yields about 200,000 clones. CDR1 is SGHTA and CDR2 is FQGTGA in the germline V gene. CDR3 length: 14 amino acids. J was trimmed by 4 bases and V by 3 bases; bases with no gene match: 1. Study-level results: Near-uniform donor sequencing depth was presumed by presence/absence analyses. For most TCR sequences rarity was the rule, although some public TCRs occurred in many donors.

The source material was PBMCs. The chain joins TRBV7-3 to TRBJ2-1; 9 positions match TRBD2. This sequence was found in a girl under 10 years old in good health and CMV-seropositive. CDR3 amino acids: CASSFLAGYNEQFF. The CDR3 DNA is TGTGCCAGCAGCTTTCTAGCGGGGTACAATGAGCAGTTCTTC.